The sequence of this TCR beta chain was determined in a study of blood T cell repertoires in COVID-19. The repertoire was sequenced with immunoSEQ multiplex PCR; TCRdb's copy has only in-frame clones and lacks some. Of over 70,000 clones in the sample, roughly 78% were seen once. This CDR3 is built from 15 residues. V lost 2 bases, J lost 2 bases, and 3 bases stayed unmatched. The chain has TRBV23-1 and TRBJ2-5; the match to TRBD2 covers 9 bases. TRBV23-1 is annotated as an ORF whose role is uncertain. Sequencing was carried out using peripheral blood. The receptor was isolated from a woman older than 75 with acute or convalescent COVID-19. The CDR3 loop is CASSQGLAGQETQYF. CDR3 sequence (DNA): TGCGCCAGCAGTCAAGGGCTAGCGGGACAAGAGACCCAGTACTTC.